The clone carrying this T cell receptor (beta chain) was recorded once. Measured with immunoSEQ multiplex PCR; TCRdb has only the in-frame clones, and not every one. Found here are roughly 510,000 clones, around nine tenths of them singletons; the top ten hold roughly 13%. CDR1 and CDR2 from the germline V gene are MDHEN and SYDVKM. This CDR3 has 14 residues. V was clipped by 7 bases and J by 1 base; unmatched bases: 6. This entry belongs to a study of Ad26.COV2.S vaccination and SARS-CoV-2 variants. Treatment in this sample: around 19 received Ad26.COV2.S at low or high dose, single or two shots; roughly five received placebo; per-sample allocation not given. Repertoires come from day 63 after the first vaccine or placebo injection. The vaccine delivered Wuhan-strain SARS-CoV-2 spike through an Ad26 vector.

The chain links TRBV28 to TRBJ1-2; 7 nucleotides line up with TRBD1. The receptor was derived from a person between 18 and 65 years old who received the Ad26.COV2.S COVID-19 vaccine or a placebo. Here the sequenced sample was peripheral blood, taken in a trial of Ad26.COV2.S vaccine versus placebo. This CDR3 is CASNPTGFNYGYTF. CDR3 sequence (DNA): TGTGCCAGCAACCCGACAGGGTTTAACTATGGCTACACCTTC.